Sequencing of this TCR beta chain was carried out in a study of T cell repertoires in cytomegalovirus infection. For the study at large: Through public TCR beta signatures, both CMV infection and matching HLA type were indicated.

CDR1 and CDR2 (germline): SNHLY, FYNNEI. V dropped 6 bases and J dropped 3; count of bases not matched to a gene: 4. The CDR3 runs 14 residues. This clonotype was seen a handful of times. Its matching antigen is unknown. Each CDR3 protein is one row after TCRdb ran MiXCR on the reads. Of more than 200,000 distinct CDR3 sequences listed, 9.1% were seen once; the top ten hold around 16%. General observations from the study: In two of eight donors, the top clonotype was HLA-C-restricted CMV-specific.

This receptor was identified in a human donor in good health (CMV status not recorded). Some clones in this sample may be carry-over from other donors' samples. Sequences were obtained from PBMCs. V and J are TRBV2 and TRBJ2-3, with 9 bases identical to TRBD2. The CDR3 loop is CASSPLAGTDTQYF. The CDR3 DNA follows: TGTGCCAGCAGCCCTCTAGCGGGGACAGATACGCAGTATTTT. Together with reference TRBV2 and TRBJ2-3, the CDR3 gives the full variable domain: EPEVTQTPSHQVTQMGQEVILRCVPISNHLYFYWYRQILGQKVEFLVSFYNNEISEKSEIFDDQFSVERPDGSNFTLKIRSTKLEDSAMYFCASSPLAGTDTQYFGPGTRLTVL.